The 14 T cell receptor beta chains reported below all come from one sample, sequenced in a study of CD8+CD57+ T cells in acquired aplastic anemia. Those patients picked for sequencing had displayed CD8+CD57+ cell expansion on flow cytometry. TCR beta VDJ and CDR3 profiling used genomic DNA as template. From the reads, TCRdb called clonotypes with MiXCR, one entry per CDR3 protein. The data show about half a million distinct CDR3 sequences, approximately 33% seen once. Input material: sorted CD4+, CD8+, or CD8+CD57+ T cells (not recorded which) from PBMCs. The receptors here all came from a human donor with aplastic anemia.

The chain is built from TRBV11-1 and TRBJ2-3, with 7 bases fitting TRBD1. V lost 2 bases, J lost 2 bases, and 10 bases stayed unmatched. The CDR3 contains 17 residues. Per germline, CDR1 SGHAT and CDR2 FQDESV (reference sequence). CDR3 nucleotide sequence: TGTGCCAGCAGCTTACCGCGACAGGGTGGACACACAGATACGCAGTATTTT. Translated, it gives CASSLPRQGGHTDTQYF.

With regard to this clonotype: Just one base apart from a much larger clone, this may be a read error. The rearrangement uses TRBV2 and TRBJ2-7; D ambiguous. CDR3 length: 12 amino acids. CDR1 is SNHLY, CDR2 FYNNEI, per germline. Trimming pared 4 bases from V and 7 bases from J, leaving 11 bases between. CDR3 residues: CASSVGSGEQYF. CDR3 nucleotide sequence: TGTGCCAGCAGTGTGGGCTCGGGTGAGCAGTACTTC.

This clonotype was observed at least ten times. The chain uses TRBV29-1 and TRBJ1-2; TRBD1 aligns across 8 bases. In germline, CDR1 is SQVTM, CDR2 ANQGSEA. The CDR3 totals 13 residues. Germline trimming cut 7 bases from V and 3 bases from J; bases unmatched to any gene: 7. CDR3 DNA sequence: TGCAGCGATCGGACAGGGAGTCACTATGGCTACACCTTC. Its translation is CSDRTGSHYGYTF.

This clonotype has more than one count but fewer than ten. The rearrangement uses TRBV7-9 and TRBJ2-2; 11 bases fit TRBD2. Unmatched junction bases numbered 0, after V lost 5 bases and J lost 4 bases. The CDR3 spans 14 residues. Germline CDR1 is SEHNR and CDR2 is FQNEAQ (reference sequence). The DNA for the CDR3 is TGTGCCAGCAGCGGACTAGCGGGCACCGGGGAGCTGTTTTTT. Translation gives CASSGLAGTGELFF.

This clonotype was seen a few times. The chain is built from TRBV19 and TRBJ1-2, with D unresolved. Germline V gene data show CDR1 as LNHDA and CDR2 as SQIVND (reference sequence). The CDR3 runs 14 residues. Trimming shortened V by 1 base and J by 4 bases, and 10 bases separated the two germline ends. The CDR3 nucleotides are TGTGCCAGTAGTATAGGGGGTTTCGGCTATGGCTACACCTTC. Amino acids: CASSIGGFGYGYTF.

Concerning this clonotype itself: One base away lies a much larger clone, so this may be a sequencing read error. The CDR3 does not close with the conserved phenylalanine or tryptophan, likely indicating a read error. The chain is built from TRBV7-2 and TRBJ1-1; D unclear. Germline CDR1 SGHTA, CDR2 FQGNSA. V gave up 3 bases and J gave up 1 base, with 12 bases separating them. The CDR3 has 15 residues. CDR3 region: CASSFRKQQNTEAFL. The CDR3 DNA reads TGTGCCAGCAGCTTTAGGAAACAACAGAACACTGAAGCTTTCCTT.

This clonotype has at least ten counts. This chain connects TRBV20-1 to TRBJ1-2; the D gene is possibly TRBD1 (5 bases). Germline V gene data show CDR1 as DFQATT and CDR2 as SNEGSKA (reference sequence). The CDR3 has 13 amino acids. The V end lost 2 bases, the J end lost 5 bases, and 12 bases lay between the germline ends. The CDR3 bases are TGCAGTGCTAGAACACCTGGGGGGTATGGCTACACCTTC. The encoded protein is CSARTPGGYGYTF.

This clonotype was observed many times. The chain carries TRBV2 and TRBJ1-5; D is unclear. Germline values: CDR1 SNHLY, CDR2 FYNNEI. This CDR3 has 13 residues. Trimming took off 9 bases at V and 7 bases at J, with 16 bases between the two ends. The CDR3 protein is CASSPASAQPQHF. The DNA of the CDR3 is TGTGCCAGTTCCCCCGCCTCGGCCCAGCCCCAGCATTTT.

As regards this clonotype: Just one base apart from a much larger clone, this may be a read error. The chain combines TRBV7-9 with TRBJ1-2; D gene uncertain. Deletions cut 5 bases from V and 1 base from J, with 14 bases between. The germline CDR1 and CDR2 sequences are SEHNR and FQNEAQ (reference sequence). The CDR3 covers 15 residues. The CDR3 loop is CASSPVGGLNYGYTF. The CDR3, as DNA: TGTGCCAGCAGCCCAGTTGGAGGGCTTAACTATGGCTACACCTTC.

This sequence joins TRBV2 and TRBJ2-7, with D perhaps matching TRBD2 (5 bases). The CDR3 spans 12 residues. The V gene lost 8 bases and the J gene lost 7 bases, with 15 bases spanning the gap. From germline, CDR1 is SNHLY and CDR2 FYNNEI. The CDR3 here is CASSPAGIEQYF. The CDR3 region has the DNA TGTGCCAGCTCACCAGCCGGGATAGAGCAGTACTTC.

The chain recombines TRBV12-3 or TRBV12-4 with TRBJ1-6, with a possible D match to TRBD1 (6 bases). V lost 5 bases and J 10 bases, leaving 18 bases between the germline ends. CDR3 length: 15 amino acids. In DNA, the CDR3 is TGTGCCAGCAGTACCCGACAGGCTGGGCACTCACCCCTCCACTTT. As protein: CASSTRQAGHSPLHF.

This clonotype was picked up many times. CDR3 in DNA: TGCGCCAGCAGCCAAGCCGGGGGGAAGCAGTACTTC. Its translation is CASSQAGGKQYF. The rearrangement uses TRBV4-1 and TRBJ2-7; TRBD2 matches at 7 bases. Per the germline V gene, CDR1 is MGHRA and CDR2 is YSYEKL. V gave up 1 base and J gave up 8 bases; unmatched junction bases: 2. The CDR3 sequence is 12 residues long.

This clonotype was observed a handful of times. The V and J genes are TRBV7-8 and TRBJ1-6, with 10 bases aligning to TRBD1. CDR1 is SGHVS, CDR2 FQNEAQ, per germline. The length of the CDR3 is 15 residues. The trim removed 5 bases at V and 5 bases at J, leaving 3 bases unmatched. Here the CDR3 reads CASSPGQGDNSPLHF. The CDR3 nucleotides read TGTGCCAGCAGCCCAGGACAGGGGGATAATTCACCCCTCCACTTT.

This chain links TRBV6-2 or TRBV6-3 with TRBJ1-6; 11 bases are shared with TRBD1. The CDR3 extends over 18 amino acids. The V gene end was trimmed by 4 bases and the J gene end by 0 bases; junction bases not matched to a gene: 5. Germline CDR1 MNHEY, CDR2 SVGEGT. CDR3 DNA: TGTGCCAGCAGTTGGGGACAGGGGGAGAACTCCTATAATTCACCCCTCCACTTT. Amino acid sequence: CASSWGQGENSYNSPLHF.